What follows are 27 T cell receptor beta chains derived from one specimen sequenced in a study of memory CD4+ T cells and cytomegalovirus serostatus. The sort gate was single viable CD3+CD4+CD8-CD45RO+ cells for memory CD4+ T cells. Sequencing used immunoSEQ multiplex PCR; TCRdb keeps in-frame clones, though not all of them. The sample lists 54,000 or so clones, about three quarters occurring once. The sample was memory CD4+ T cells from blood. All receptors come from an adult in good health and CMV-seronegative.

This clone has only one observation. The chain is built from TRBV6-5 and TRBJ1-5; TRBD1 is a possible D gene (5 bases). Trimming removed 2 bases at V and 2 bases at J, with 13 bases between. Germline loops: CDR1 MNHEY, CDR2 SVGAGI. This CDR3 region has 16 residues. CDR3 coding DNA: TGTGCCAGCAGTTACGGGGGACCTGGGGGCAATCAGCCCCAGCATTTT. Translation gives CASSYGGPGGNQPQHF.

The rearrangement joins TRBV20-1 to TRBJ1-2; TRBD1 matches at 8 bases. There are 11 residues in the CDR3. Germline V gene data show CDR1 as DFQATT and CDR2 as SNEGSKA (reference sequence). J gave up 8 bases and V 5 bases, and 4 bases lay outside the gene matches. CDR3 DNA sequence: TGCAGTGCTTCAGGGGGCCAGGGCTACACCTTC. This codes for CSASGGQGYTF.

This chain uses TRBV11-3 with TRBJ2-3, with D perhaps matching TRBD1 or TRBD2 (6 bases each). Germline V CDR1 and CDR2: SGHNT, YENEEA. With 5 bases removed from V and 7 bases from J, the gap between germline ends came to 13 bases. CDR3 length equals 13 residues. For the CDR3, the DNA is TGTGCCAGCAGCCCGGGGGCGCCAAATACGCAGTATTTT. The encoded protein is CASSPGAPNTQYF.

This clone was detected only a few times. CDR3 in amino acids: CASRGTGTGYNEQFF. DNA for the CDR3: TGCGCCAGCAGGGGTACCGGGACGGGCTACAATGAGCAGTTCTTC. The gene calls are TRBV10-1 and TRBJ2-1; TRBD1 or TRBD2 may be the D gene (5 bases each). Trimming stripped 6 bases from V and 3 bases from J, with 15 bases between. The CDR3 runs to 15 residues. The V gene's germline CDR1 is WNHNN and CDR2 SYGVQD (reference sequence).

On this clone: The identical CDR3 is also encoded by other nucleotide sequences in the sample. V is TRBV7-2 and J is TRBJ2-7, with D hard to call. V was trimmed by 5 bases and J by 4 bases, leaving 6 bases between them. The CDR3 is 11 residues long. From germline, CDR1 is SGHTA and CDR2 FQGNSA. The CDR3 here is CASSDRYEQYF. CDR3 DNA sequence: TGTGCCAGCAGCGACCGTTACGAGCAGTACTTC.

The chain is built from TRBV5-4 and TRBJ2-1, with 10 bases fitting TRBD1. This CDR3 has 16 residues. The V and J ends lost 9 bases and 9 bases, in that order; junction bases with no gene match: 18. Germline V CDR1 and CDR2: SGHNT, YYREEE (reference sequence). CDR3 protein: CATVGSRGTGVGEQFF. CDR3 sequence (DNA): TGTGCCACCGTAGGGTCAAGGGGGACAGGGGTTGGTGAGCAGTTCTTC.

This clone was detected only once. V usage is TRBV29-1 and J usage is TRBJ1-2, with a possible D match to TRBD1 (6 bases). The germline gives CDR1 SQVTM, CDR2 ANQGSEA. V shed 3 bases and J shed 4 bases, with 15 bases lying between them. The CDR3 contains 14 residues. The CDR3 is CSVDYWGPSYGYTF. The CDR3 DNA sequence: TGCAGCGTTGATTACTGGGGGCCCTCCTATGGCTACACCTTC.

The gene calls are TRBV14 and TRBJ1-6, with D uncertain. With 0 bases removed from V and 7 bases from J, the gap between germline ends came to 10 bases. Germline V CDR1 and CDR2: SGHDN, FVKESK. The CDR3 runs to 15 residues. This chain's CDR3 is CASSQEDLRNSPLHF. The CDR3 bases are TGTGCCAGCAGCCAAGAGGACCTAAGAAATTCACCCCTCCACTTT.

CDR3 loop: CASSQDFARAGANVLTF. In DNA form, the CDR3 reads TGCGCCAGCAGCCAAGATTTTGCGCGGGCTGGGGCCAACGTCCTGACTTTC. The chain is built from TRBV4-3 and TRBJ2-6, with D perhaps TRBD2 (5 bases). The germline V gene has CDR1 LGHNA and CDR2 YSLEER. This CDR3 is built from 17 residues. With 0 bases removed from V and 2 bases from J, the gap between germline ends came to 11 bases.

V is TRBV7-2 and J is TRBJ1-2, with 9 bases lining up with TRBD1. J was trimmed by 8 bases and V by 2 bases; bases with no gene match: 9. This CDR3 has 15 residues. CDR1 and CDR2 from the germline V gene are SGHTA and FQGNSA. The CDR3 sequence: CASSLNIGTGNGYTF. The CDR3 nucleotides are TGTGCCAGCAGCTTAAATATAGGGACAGGGAACGGCTACACCTTC.

This chain uses TRBV5-1 with TRBJ2-7; 9 bases match TRBD2. This CDR3 contains 15 residues. V lost 4 bases, J lost 4 bases, and 9 bases stayed unmatched. CDR1 and CDR2 (germline): SGHRS, YFSETQ. CDR3 amino acids: CASSRSGTSTYEQYF. The CDR3 nucleotides are TGCGCCAGCAGCCGATCCGGGACTAGCACGTACGAGCAGTACTTC.

The chain is built from TRBV5-1 and TRBJ1-4; D unresolved. This CDR3 region has 14 residues. Looked up from germline, CDR1 is SGHRS and CDR2 is YFSETQ. V was clipped by 0 bases and J by 7 bases, with 10 bases between them. The CDR3 region is CASSLGTSGEKLFF. CDR3 nucleotides: TGCGCCAGCAGCTTGGGGACCTCGGGTGAAAAACTGTTTTTT. Based on the CDR3 plus reference TRBV5-1 and TRBJ1-4, the full variable domain is KAGVTQTPRYLIKTRGQQVTLSCSPISGHRSVSWYQQTPGQGLQFLFEYFSETQRNKGNFPGRFSGRQFSNSRSEMNVSTLELGDSALYLCASSLGTSGEKLFFGSGTQLSVL.

The chain has TRBV5-1 and TRBJ1-5, with TRBD1 as a possible D gene (5 bases). Deletions cut 1 base from V and 6 bases from J, with 14 bases between. Germline V gene lookup returns CDR1 SGHRS and CDR2 YFSETQ. There are 15 residues in the CDR3. The chain's CDR3 is CASSLNSGLGQPQHF. In DNA form, the CDR3 reads TGCGCCAGCAGCTTGAACTCAGGGCTCGGTCAGCCCCAGCATTTT.

The chain couples TRBV5-6 to TRBJ2-6; D is perhaps TRBD1 or TRBD2 (6 bases each). This CDR3 contains 18 residues. Germline assignment: CDR1 SGHDT and CDR2 YYEEEE. V was clipped by 6 bases and J by 0 bases, with 19 bases between them. The DNA for the CDR3 is TGTGCCAGCAACGTCGGAGGGACAAGGAACTCTGGGGCCAACGTCCTGACTTTC. This codes for CASNVGGTRNSGANVLTF.

The V gene is TRBV5-1, the J gene TRBJ1-2, with D possibly being TRBD1 (5 bases). The V end lost 3 bases, the J end lost 1 base, and 13 bases lay between the germline ends. Germline loops: CDR1 SGHRS, CDR2 YFSETQ. The CDR3 spans 15 residues. DNA for the CDR3: TGCGCCAGCAGCTATGGGACGAACTTTAACTATGGCTACACCTTC. It yields the protein CASSYGTNFNYGYTF.

This clone was seen more than once but under ten times. The chain joins TRBV25-1 to TRBJ1-2, with D possibly matching TRBD1 (5 bases). Trimming stripped 1 base from V and 3 bases from J, with 9 bases between. Germline CDR1 MGHDK, CDR2 SYGVNS. The CDR3 runs to 14 residues. The DNA for the CDR3 is TGTGCCAGCAGTGAATGGGGCAGGGACTATGGCTACACCTTC. It translates to CASSEWGRDYGYTF.

This rearrangement joins TRBV5-1 to TRBJ2-1; 10 bases are shared with TRBD2. With V trimmed by 1 base and J by 8 bases, 6 bases remained unmatched. The germline CDR1 and CDR2 sequences are SGHRS and YFSETQ. The CDR3 sequence is 15 residues long. CDR3 DNA sequence: TGCGCCAGCAGCTTGTTCCAGCGGGAGGGGTATGAGCAGTTCTTC. Its protein is CASSLFQREGYEQFF.

V usage is TRBV5-1 and J usage is TRBJ2-1, with D perhaps given as TRBD1 or TRBD2 (5 bases each). The length of the CDR3 is 14 residues. Germline CDR1 SGHRS, CDR2 YFSETQ. Trimming removed 2 bases at V and 8 bases at J, with 14 bases between. The CDR3 sequence is CASSFQGEWDEQFF. Written as DNA, the CDR3 is TGCGCCAGCAGCTTCCAGGGAGAGTGGGATGAGCAGTTCTTC.

The genes are TRBV30 and TRBJ1-5; the match to TRBD1 covers 7 bases. This CDR3 comprises 13 residues. The V gene's germline CDR1 is GTSNPN and CDR2 SVGIG (reference sequence). Losses at the gene ends were 2 bases for V and 6 bases for J; bases not matched to a gene: 4. CDR3 coding DNA: TGTGCCTGGAGTCCGGACAGGTTTCAGCCCCAGCATTTT. Translating gives CAWSPDRFQPQHF.

This rearrangement joins TRBV7-9 to TRBJ1-2, with 11 bases that match TRBD1. The germline V gene has CDR1 SEHNR and CDR2 FQNEAQ (reference sequence). V trimming: 5 bases; J trimming: 4 bases; junction bases outside the gene matches: 9. This CDR3 has 16 amino acids. DNA of the CDR3: TGTGCCAGCAGCACCCCCGGGACAGGGGGTATCTATGGCTACACCTTC. Its translation: CASSTPGTGGIYGYTF.

The rearrangement links TRBV6-1 to TRBJ2-3; D might be TRBD1 (6 bases). Trimming stripped 1 base from V and 8 bases from J, with 7 bases between. CDR1 is MNHNS and CDR2 is SASEGT in the germline V gene. This CDR3 is 12 amino acids long. CDR3 DNA sequence: TGTGCCAGCAGTGAAGAGGGGGTTACGCAGTATTTT. It yields the protein CASSEEGVTQYF.

The chain recombines TRBV20-1 with TRBJ1-1, with D hard to call. CDR1 is DFQATT, CDR2 SNEGSKA, per germline (reference sequence). Trimming cost V 4 bases and J 7 bases, with 10 bases left between them. The CDR3 contains 11 residues. CDR3 DNA sequence: TGCAGTGCTACCGGACGGATTGAAGCTTTCTTT. Translation: CSATGRIEAFF.

This clone was detected once. The chain links TRBV11-3 to TRBJ1-3; 11 bases agree with TRBD1. After removal of 4 bases from V and 2 bases from J, the junction contained 4 bases not matched to a gene. Per the germline V gene, CDR1 is SGHNT and CDR2 is YENEEA. The CDR3 runs 16 residues. In DNA form, the CDR3 reads TGTGCCAGCAGCTCACCGGGACAGGGGGCTGGAAACACCATATATTTT. Translated, it gives CASSSPGQGAGNTIYF. The entire variable domain, with the rest obtained from reference TRBV11-3 and TRBJ1-3, is as follows: EAGVVQSPRYKIIEKKQPVAFWCNPISGHNTLYWYLQNLGQGPELLIRYENEEAVDDSQLPKDRFSAERLKGVDSTLKIQPAELGDSAVYLCASSSPGQGAGNTIYFGEGSWLTVV.

This chain uses TRBV27 with TRBJ2-7, with 7 bases aligning to TRBD1. The ends lost 6 bases at V and 6 bases at J; junction bases unmatched: 11. The CDR3 sequence is 14 residues long. Germline V gives CDR1 MNHEY, CDR2 SMNVEV (reference sequence). This chain's CDR3 is CASRRQGTLTEQYF. For the CDR3, the DNA is TGTGCCAGCAGACGACAGGGCACCCTCACCGAGCAGTACTTC.

V usage is TRBV19 and J usage is TRBJ2-1; TRBD2 is a possible D gene (5 bases). Per the germline V gene, CDR1 is LNHDA and CDR2 is SQIVND (reference sequence). This CDR3 spans 14 amino acids. V lost 7 bases and J 6 bases, leaving 16 bases between the germline ends. The CDR3 reads CASINRAVSNEQFF. The CDR3 region has the DNA TGTGCCAGTATCAACCGAGCGGTGAGCAATGAGCAGTTCTTC.

The chain has TRBV5-1 and TRBJ1-2; 7 positions agree with TRBD1. The CDR3 is 14 amino acids. Germline CDR1 is SGHRS and CDR2 is YFSETQ. Trimming removed 0 bases from V and 6 bases from J; junction bases left unmatched: 5. CDR3 amino acids: CASSLAEGQNGYTF. As DNA, the CDR3 is TGCGCCAGCAGCTTGGCCGAGGGACAGAATGGCTACACCTTC.

V usage is TRBV6-5 and J usage is TRBJ2-4; D is unresolved. The germline V gene has CDR1 MNHEY and CDR2 SVGAGI. The CDR3 totals 15 residues. V gave up 5 bases and J gave up 1 base, with 12 bases separating them. The CDR3 spells CASSQHWGAKNIQYF. The CDR3 DNA reads TGTGCCAGCAGTCAACACTGGGGTGCCAAAAACATTCAGTACTTC.